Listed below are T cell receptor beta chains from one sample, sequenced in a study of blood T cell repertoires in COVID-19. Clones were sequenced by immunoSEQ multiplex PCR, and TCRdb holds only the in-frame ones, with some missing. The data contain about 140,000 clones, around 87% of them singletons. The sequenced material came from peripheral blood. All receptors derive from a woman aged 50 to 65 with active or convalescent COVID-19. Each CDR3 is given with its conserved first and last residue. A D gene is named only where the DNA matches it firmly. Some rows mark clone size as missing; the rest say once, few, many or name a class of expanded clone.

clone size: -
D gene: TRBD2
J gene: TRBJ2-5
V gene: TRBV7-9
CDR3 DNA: TGTGCCAGCAGCCAAGGGACTAGCGGACGGGAGACCCAGTACTTC
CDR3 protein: CASSQGTSGRETQYF

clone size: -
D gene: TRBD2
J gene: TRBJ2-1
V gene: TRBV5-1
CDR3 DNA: TGCGCCAGCAGCTTCACTAGCGGGGGCAACAATGAGCAGTTCTTC
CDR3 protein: CASSFTSGGNNEQFF

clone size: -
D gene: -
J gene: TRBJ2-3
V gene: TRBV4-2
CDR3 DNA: TGTGCCAGCAGCCAAGGGCCGGGGGATACGCAGTATTTT
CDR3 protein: CASSQGPGDTQYF

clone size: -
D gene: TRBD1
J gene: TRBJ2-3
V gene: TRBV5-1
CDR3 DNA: TGCGCCAGCAGCTTGGGGGACAGGGAAACAGATACGCAGTATTTT
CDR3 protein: CASSLGDRETDTQYF

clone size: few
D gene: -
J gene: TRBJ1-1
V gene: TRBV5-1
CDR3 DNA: TGCGCCAGCAGCTTGGAGGAGGGGTACACTGAAGCTTTCTTT
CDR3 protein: CASSLEEGYTEAFF

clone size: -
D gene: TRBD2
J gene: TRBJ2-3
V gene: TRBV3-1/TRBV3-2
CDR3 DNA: TGTGCCAGCAGCCACCTATCTAGCGGGGAAAGCACAGATACGCAGTATTTT
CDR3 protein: CASSHLSSGESTDTQYF

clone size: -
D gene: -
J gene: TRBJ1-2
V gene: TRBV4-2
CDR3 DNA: TGTGCCAGCAGCCAAAGGTCGGGATTCCAAGGAGTTGGCTACACCTTC
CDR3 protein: CASSQRSGFQGVGYTF

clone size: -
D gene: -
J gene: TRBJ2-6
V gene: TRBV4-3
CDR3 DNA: TGCGCCAGCAGCCAAGACCCCCCTAGTGCCTCTGGGGCCAACGTCCTGACTTTC
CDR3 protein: CASSQDPPSASGANVLTF

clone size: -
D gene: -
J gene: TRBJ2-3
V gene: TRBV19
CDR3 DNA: TGTGCCAGTAGTGCAATTAGCGGAGCCCTTCGAGATACGCAGTATTTT
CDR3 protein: CASSAISGALRDTQYF

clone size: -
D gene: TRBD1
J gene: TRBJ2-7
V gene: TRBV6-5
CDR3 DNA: TGTGCCAGCAGTCTGATCGGACAGGACTACGAGCAGTACTTC
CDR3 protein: CASSLIGQDYEQYF

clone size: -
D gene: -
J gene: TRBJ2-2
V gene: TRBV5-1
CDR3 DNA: TGCGCCAGCAGCTTTTTGGGGGCGGCCGGGGAGCTGTTTTTT
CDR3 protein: CASSFLGAAGELFF

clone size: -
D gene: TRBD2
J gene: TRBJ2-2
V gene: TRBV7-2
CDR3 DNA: TGTGCCAGCAGCTTACGGACTAGCGGGGGGGTCGGGGAGCTGTTTTTT
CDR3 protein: CASSLRTSGGVGELFF

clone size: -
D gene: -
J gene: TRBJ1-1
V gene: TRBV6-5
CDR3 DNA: TGTGCCAGCAGTTACGGACACTCGAACACTGAAGCTTTCTTT
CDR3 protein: CASSYGHSNTEAFF

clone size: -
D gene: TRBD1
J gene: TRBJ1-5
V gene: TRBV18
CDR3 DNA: TGTGCCAGCTCAGCCAACCCCGGGACAGCTAGCAATCAGCCCCAGCATTTT
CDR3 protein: CASSANPGTASNQPQHF

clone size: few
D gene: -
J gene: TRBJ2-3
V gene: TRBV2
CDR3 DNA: TGTGCCAGCACTGTAGGTGGGGGGTCGGTAGATACGCAGTATTTT
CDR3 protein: CASTVGGGSVDTQYF

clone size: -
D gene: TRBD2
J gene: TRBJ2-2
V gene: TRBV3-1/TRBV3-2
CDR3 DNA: TGTGCCAGCAGCCTCTTGGGACTAGCGGGGAACACCGGGGAGCTGTTTTTT
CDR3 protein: CASSLLGLAGNTGELFF

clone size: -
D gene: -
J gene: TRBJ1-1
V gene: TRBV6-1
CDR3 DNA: TGTGCCAGCAGTGAAGCACGGGGGGGGAAAACTTTCTTT
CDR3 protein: CASSEARGGKTFF

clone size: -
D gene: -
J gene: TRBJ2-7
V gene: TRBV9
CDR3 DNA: TGTGCCAGCAGCGAAGGTAGCGGCCTCTCCTACGAGCAGTACTTC
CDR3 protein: CASSEGSGLSYEQYF

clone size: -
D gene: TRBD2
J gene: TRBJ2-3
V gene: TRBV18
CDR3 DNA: TGTGCCAGCTCACTCAGACTAGCGGGGGTTTCAGATACGCAGTATTTT
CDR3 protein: CASSLRLAGVSDTQYF

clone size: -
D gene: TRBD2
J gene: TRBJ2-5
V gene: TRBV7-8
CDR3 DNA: TGTGCCAGCAGCCCAAGGACTAGCGTGGGAGAGACCCAGTACTTC
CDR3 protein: CASSPRTSVGETQYF

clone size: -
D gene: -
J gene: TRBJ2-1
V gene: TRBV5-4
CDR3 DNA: TGTGCCAGCAGCTCCCGATCCGCTCAGGGGTCCTACAATGAGCAGTTCTTC
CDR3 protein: CASSSRSAQGSYNEQFF

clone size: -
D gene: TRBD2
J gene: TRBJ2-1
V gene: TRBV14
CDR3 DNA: TGTGCCAGCAGCCACCCAGCGGGAGCAAGCTACAATGAGCAGTTCTTC
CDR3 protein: CASSHPAGASYNEQFF

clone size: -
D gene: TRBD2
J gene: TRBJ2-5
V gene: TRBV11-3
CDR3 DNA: TGTGCCAGCAGCTTTTCTAGCGGTTCTCAAGAGACCCAGTACTTC
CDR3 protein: CASSFSSGSQETQYF